The rows below give T cell receptor beta chains drawn from one sample of a study of CD8+CD57+ T cells in acquired aplastic anemia. TCRdb recomputed calls from the reads with MiXCR, one row per CDR3 protein. This table has about 150,000 distinct CDR3 sequences, approximately 51% appearing once. The sequencing sample was made of sorted CD4+, CD8+, or CD8+CD57+ T cells (not recorded which) from PBMCs. These TCRs come from a human donor with aplastic anemia. CDR3s include the opening cysteine and the closing phenylalanine or tryptophan. Fields, in order: V gene, CDR3 length, J gene, CDR3 protein.

v_gene: TRBV19; len: 15; j_gene: TRBJ1-1; CDR3aa: CASSTGNRVRAEAFF
v_gene: TRBV5-1; len: 16; j_gene: TRBJ2-1; CDR3aa: CASRPATGAPYNEQFF
v_gene: TRBV6-1; len: 14; j_gene: TRBJ1-1; CDR3aa: CASHSSRPGREAFF
v_gene: TRBV10-3; len: 13; j_gene: TRBJ2-3; CDR3aa: CAISGGDTDTQYF
v_gene: TRBV12-3/TRBV12-4; len: 13; j_gene: TRBJ2-7; CDR3aa: CASTTGGQHEQYF
v_gene: TRBV7-3; len: 13; j_gene: TRBJ2-1; CDR3aa: CASSMDREGNWFF
v_gene: TRBV19; len: 14; j_gene: TRBJ1-5; CDR3aa: CASRGGTGYQPQHF
v_gene: TRBV6-1; len: 18; j_gene: TRBJ2-2; CDR3aa: CASRTPRGGGANTGELFF
v_gene: TRBV10-3; len: 15; j_gene: TRBJ1-3; CDR3aa: CAFSEQGARGSTIYF
v_gene: TRBV9; len: 16; j_gene: TRBJ2-3; CDR3aa: CASSRIAGGPPDTQYF
v_gene: TRBV2; len: 17; j_gene: TRBJ1-6; CDR3aa: CASTDEHGDVYNSPLHF
v_gene: TRBV7-9; len: 15; j_gene: TRBJ1-6; CDR3aa: CASSSRGINNSPLHF
v_gene: TRBV19; len: 15; j_gene: TRBJ1-2; CDR3aa: CASLGGQGRDYGYTF
v_gene: TRBV20-1; len: 12; j_gene: TRBJ1-2; CDR3aa: CSAKTAGHGYTF
v_gene: TRBV11-3; len: 14; j_gene: TRBJ2-1; CDR3aa: CASSLEGSYNEQFF
v_gene: TRBV25-1; len: 13; j_gene: TRBJ2-5; CDR3aa: CASSHTSQETQYF
v_gene: TRBV18; len: 12; j_gene: TRBJ2-5; CDR3aa: CASSPAEETQYF
v_gene: TRBV19; len: 14; j_gene: TRBJ2-7; CDR3aa: CVSSRLGQPNEQYF
v_gene: TRBV20-1; len: 12; j_gene: TRBJ2-7; CDR3aa: CSVRGEGAEQYF
v_gene: TRBV12-3/TRBV12-4; len: 14; j_gene: TRBJ1-2; CDR3aa: CASRTGTGVYGYTF
v_gene: TRBV29-1; len: 15; j_gene: TRBJ1-5; CDR3aa: CSVKNGQGGGQPQHF
v_gene: TRBV10-3; len: 14; j_gene: TRBJ2-1; CDR3aa: CACSPDGGGGEQFF
v_gene: TRBV9; len: 16; j_gene: TRBJ1-2; CDR3aa: CASSVDGGGAGYGYTF
v_gene: TRBV2; len: 15; j_gene: TRBJ1-2; CDR3aa: CASRKDRGPTYGYTF
v_gene: TRBV2; len: 14; j_gene: TRBJ2-3; CDR3aa: CASSRDRGPDTQYF
v_gene: TRBV7-9; len: 12; j_gene: TRBJ1-2; CDR3aa: CASSPPGYGYTF
v_gene: TRBV19; len: 13; j_gene: TRBJ1-6; CDR3aa: CASALGGKSPLHF
v_gene: TRBV25-1; len: 16; j_gene: TRBJ2-3; CDR3aa: CASSPRGDRVTDTQYF
v_gene: TRBV6-5; len: 13; j_gene: TRBJ2-7; CDR3aa: CASSHRNYYEQYF
v_gene: TRBV24-1; len: 15; j_gene: TRBJ1-5; CDR3aa: CATSDPRAGNQPQHF
v_gene: TRBV6-1; len: 16; j_gene: TRBJ2-7; CDR3aa: CASSNWGFGGSYEQYF
v_gene: TRBV9; len: 16; j_gene: TRBJ2-2; CDR3aa: CASSVRLAENTGELFF
v_gene: TRBV20-1; len: 15; j_gene: TRBJ1-5; CDR3aa: CSAGGLGQGNQPQHF
v_gene: TRBV20-1; len: 14; j_gene: TRBJ2-7; CDR3aa: CSARGLAGSYEQYF
v_gene: TRBV9; len: 15; j_gene: TRBJ1-2; CDR3aa: CASSVEVSANYGYTF
v_gene: TRBV10-3; len: 13; j_gene: TRBJ2-7; CDR3aa: CAIRVTGAHEQYF
v_gene: TRBV2; len: 15; j_gene: TRBJ2-1; CDR3aa: CASSRDGPSFGEQFF
v_gene: TRBV6-1; len: 13; j_gene: TRBJ2-1; CDR3aa: CASSEGSYNEQFF
v_gene: TRBV20-1; len: 11; j_gene: TRBJ2-3; CDR3aa: CSARGGDTQYF
v_gene: TRBV5-1; len: 16; j_gene: TRBJ2-1; CDR3aa: CASSFGGDGSGNEQFF
v_gene: TRBV29-1; len: 12; j_gene: TRBJ1-1; CDR3aa: CSVGGGDTEAFF
v_gene: TRBV29-1; len: 12; j_gene: TRBJ1-1; CDR3aa: CSVETGGTEAFF